These 27 T cell receptor beta chains originate from one sample sequenced in a study of blood T cell repertoires in COVID-19. Clones were sequenced by immunoSEQ multiplex PCR, and TCRdb holds only the in-frame ones, with some missing. Counted here are 23,000 or so clones, over 75% occurring once; the ten biggest clones make up over 15%. The sequenced material came from peripheral blood. Receptors originate from a human donor in a cohort sampled during active COVID-19.

With regard to this clone: The sample holds other DNA sequences that translate to the same CDR3. This chain links TRBV11-2 with TRBJ2-7; the D gene is possibly TRBD1 (6 bases). V gave up 1 base and J gave up 0 bases, with 7 bases separating them. Germline V gene lookup returns CDR1 SGHAT and CDR2 FQNNGV. The CDR3 length is 14 residues. CDR3 in DNA: TGTGCCAGCAGCTTAGTCAGGGGCTCCTACGAGCAGTACTTC. Its translation is CASSLVRGSYEQYF.

This chain joins TRBV18 and TRBJ1-2; 8 bases are a match to TRBD1. Germline CDR1 KGHSH, CDR2 LQKENI. The CDR3 consists of 14 residues. Unmatched junction bases numbered 8, after V lost 3 bases and J lost 8 bases. CDR3 sequence: CASSPEQGVRGYTF. The DNA of the CDR3 is TGTGCCAGCTCACCCGAACAGGGGGTTCGGGGCTACACCTTC.

The chain links TRBV4-2 to TRBJ1-3; TRBD1 might be the D (5 bases). Trimming took off 4 bases at V and 6 bases at J, with 16 bases between the two ends. Germline lookup yields CDR1 LGHNA and CDR2 YNFKEQ. The CDR3 contains 15 residues. CDR3 sequence: CASSPPRSGENTIYF. CDR3 bases: TGTGCCAGCAGCCCTCCCCGGTCGGGGGAAAACACCATATATTTT.

This clone was seen once. CDR3 in DNA: TGTGCCAGCAGCTCGTACAGTTCAACTAATGAAAAACTGTTTTTT. It codes for CASSSYSSTNEKLFF. J is TRBJ1-4 and V is TRBV7-9, with D unclear. This CDR3 region has 15 residues. CDR1 and CDR2 from the germline V gene are SEHNR and FQNEAQ (reference sequence). Trimming pared 4 bases from V and 0 bases from J, leaving 9 bases between.

In this sample, this clone turned up once. Germline and junction disagree at one end, which may indicate a read error. The chain carries TRBV7-7 and TRBJ2-3; TRBD1 agrees at 10 bases. Germline loops: CDR1 SSHAT, CDR2 FNYEAQ (reference sequence). There are 17 residues in the CDR3. The CDR3 loop reads CASSPVPGQGTTDTQYF. For the CDR3, the DNA is TGTGCTAGCAGCCCGGTACCGGGACAGGGGACCACAGATACGCAGTATTTT. Full variable domain (missing parts from reference TRBV7-7 and TRBJ2-3): GAGVSQSPRYKVTKRGQDVTLRCDPISSHATLYWYQQALGQGPEFLTYFNYEAQPDKSGLPSDRFSAERPEGSISTLTIQRTEQRDSAMYRCASSPVPGQGTTDTQYFGPGTRLTVL.

The genes are TRBV19 and TRBJ1-5, with 8 bases matching TRBD1. The CDR3 contains 12 residues. Unmatched junction bases numbered 4, after V lost 11 bases and J lost 4 bases. Looked up from germline, CDR1 is LNHDA and CDR2 is SQIVND (reference sequence). CDR3 DNA sequence: TGTGCCGGGCGACAGGGGAATCAGCCCCAGCATTTT. This codes for CAGRQGNQPQHF.

The V and J genes are TRBV18 and TRBJ1-2; 7 bases align to TRBD1. The V gene end was trimmed by 0 bases and the J gene end by 1 base; junction bases not matched to a gene: 2. Germline V gene data show CDR1 as KGHSH and CDR2 as LQKENI. The CDR3 contains 15 residues. The CDR3 coding sequence is TGTGCCAGCTCACCACCGGGACAGAATAACTATGGCTACACCTTC. Protein sequence: CASSPPGQNNYGYTF.

The gene calls are TRBV7-2 and TRBJ2-4; 8 bases align to TRBD2. Germline V lookup: CDR1 SGHTA, CDR2 FQGNSA. J gave up 9 bases and V 5 bases, and 12 bases lay outside the gene matches. The CDR3 length is 15 residues. CDR3 region: CASSRGGRGVGIQYF. The CDR3 DNA sequence: TGTGCCAGCAGCCGCGGGGGGCGGGGGGTCGGCATTCAGTACTTC. The variable domain in full, with the rest retrieved from reference TRBV7-2 and TRBJ2-4, is GAGVSQSPSNKVTEKGKDVELRCDPISGHTALYWYRQSLGQGLEFLIYFQGNSAPDKSGLPSDRFSAERTGGSVSTLTIQRTQQEDSAVYLCASSRGGRGVGIQYFGAGTRLSVL.

This rearrangement joins TRBV9 to TRBJ1-6; D may be TRBD1 (6 bases). Per germline, CDR1 SGDLS and CDR2 YYNGEE. The CDR3 has 15 amino acids. V was shortened by 4 bases and J by 6 bases, with 14 bases between the two germline ends. CDR3 coding DNA: TGTGCCAGCAGCTTAACACTAGGGGGTAATTCACCCCTCCACTTT. Amino acids: CASSLTLGGNSPLHF.

The table lists this clone with a count of one. The V gene is TRBV4-3, the J gene TRBJ1-6, with D possibly being TRBD1 (6 bases). This CDR3 is 15 amino acids long. Trimming stripped 3 bases from V and 9 bases from J, with 15 bases between. Germline CDR1 and CDR2: LGHNA and YSLEER. The CDR3: CASSQGASSGSPLHF. For the CDR3, the DNA is TGCGCCAGCAGCCAGGGGGCCTCTTCAGGTTCACCCCTCCACTTT.

V usage is TRBV7-2 and J usage is TRBJ2-3; 9 bases fit TRBD2. The V gene end was trimmed by 5 bases and the J gene end by 1 base; junction bases not matched to a gene: 4. Germline values: CDR1 SGHTA, CDR2 FQGNSA. CDR3 length: 15 amino acids. CDR3 nucleotide sequence: TGTGCCAGCAGCCCGTGGACTAGCGGCACAGATACGCAGTATTTT. Protein: CASSPWTSGTDTQYF.

The V and J genes are TRBV3-1 (or the pseudogene TRBV3-2) and TRBJ2-2; TRBD1 matches at 7 bases. Per the germline V gene, CDR1 is LGHDT and CDR2 is YNNKEL (reference sequence). V was clipped by 5 bases and J by 1 base; unmatched bases: 4. This CDR3 has 15 residues. The CDR3 reads CASSSRDRNTGELFF. Written as DNA, the CDR3 is TGTGCCAGCAGCTCCCGGGACAGGAACACCGGGGAGCTGTTTTTT.

This sequence joins TRBV6-1 and TRBJ2-7, with a possible D match to TRBD2 (6 bases). Looked up from germline, CDR1 is MNHNS and CDR2 is SASEGT. The CDR3 loop spans 14 amino acids. Trimming took 3 bases from V and 0 from J, leaving 9 bases between them. The CDR3: CASSEAGSSYEQYF. In nucleotides, the CDR3 is TGTGCCAGCAGTGAGGCGGGGAGCTCCTACGAGCAGTACTTC.

The J gene is TRBJ1-2, the V gene TRBV5-1; the D gene is possibly TRBD1 (5 bases). This CDR3 comprises 15 residues. Trimming pared 1 base from V and 7 bases from J, leaving 17 bases between. The germline V gene encodes CDR1 SGHRS and CDR2 YFSETQ. The CDR3 DNA reads TGCGCCAGCAGCTTGTCTACGTATCGACAGACTGGCTACACCTTC. Protein: CASSLSTYRQTGYTF.

The chain links TRBV3-1 (or the pseudogene TRBV3-2) to TRBJ2-5, with 7 bases lining up with TRBD1. Germline values: CDR1 LGHDT, CDR2 YNNKEL (reference sequence). Trimming removed 2 bases from V and 5 bases from J; junction bases left unmatched: 2. The CDR3 extends over 13 amino acids. The DNA for the CDR3 is TGTGCCAGCAGCCAAATACAGGGGGAGACCCAGTACTTC. Translated: CASSQIQGETQYF.

The rearrangement links TRBV30 to TRBJ1-3; 7 bases align to TRBD1. The CDR3 runs 13 residues. The ends lost 5 bases at V and 0 bases at J; junction bases unmatched: 1. The germline CDR1 and CDR2 sequences are GTSNPN and SVGIG (reference sequence). The CDR3 nucleotides read TGTGCCTGGGGGACAGACTCTGGAAACACCATATATTTT. Residues: CAWGTDSGNTIYF. Filled out from reference TRBV30 and TRBJ1-3, the complete variable domain reads SQTIHQWPATLVQPVGSPLSLECTVEGTSNPNLYWYRQAAGRGLQLLFYSVGIGQISSEVPQNLSASRPQDRQFILSSKKLLLSDSGFYLCAWGTDSGNTIYFGEGSWLTVV.

DNA for the CDR3: TGTGCCAGCAGCATCCAAACAGGGAGCAAGGAGACCCAGTACTTC. Amino acids: CASSIQTGSKETQYF. The V call is TRBV7-2, the J call TRBJ2-5; tentatively, D is TRBD1 (6 bases). Germline-derived CDR1 and CDR2 are SGHTA and FQGNSA. V lost 5 bases, J lost 5 bases, and 18 bases lay in between. CDR3 length: 15 amino acids.

The V call is TRBV3-1 (or the pseudogene TRBV3-2), the J call TRBJ2-3, with D maybe TRBD2 (6 bases). The CDR3 is made up of 17 amino acids. The germline V and J ends were trimmed by 0 bases and 2 bases, with 15 bases remaining between them. Per the germline V gene, CDR1 is LGHDT and CDR2 is YNNKEL (reference sequence). The CDR3 coding sequence is TGTGCCAGCAGCCAAGATCTTGGGCGGGGAGTCACAGATACGCAGTATTTT. It yields the protein CASSQDLGRGVTDTQYF.

The genes are TRBV5-1 and TRBJ1-1; 8 bases line up with TRBD1. The ends lost 0 bases at V and 3 bases at J; junction bases unmatched: 4. This CDR3 region has 15 residues. Germline lookup yields CDR1 SGHRS and CDR2 YFSETQ. The CDR3 here is CASSLGGQGYTEAFF. The CDR3 DNA is TGCGCCAGCAGCTTGGGCGGACAGGGTTACACTGAAGCTTTCTTT. The complete variable domain, with remaining parts taken from reference TRBV5-1 and TRBJ1-1, reads KAGVTQTPRYLIKTRGQQVTLSCSPISGHRSVSWYQQTPGQGLQFLFEYFSETQRNKGNFPGRFSGRQFSNSRSEMNVSTLELGDSALYLCASSLGGQGYTEAFFGQGTRLTVV.

The genes are TRBV7-2 and TRBJ2-3, with D hard to call. Per the germline V gene, CDR1 is SGHTA and CDR2 is FQGNSA. Trimming shortened V by 2 bases and J by 0 bases, and 9 bases separated the two germline ends. This CDR3 spans 15 amino acids. CDR3: CASSLYGFSTDTQYF. In DNA form, the CDR3 reads TGTGCCAGCAGCTTATACGGGTTTAGCACAGATACGCAGTATTTT.

The chain has TRBV15 and TRBJ2-6; a possible D gene is TRBD1 (5 bases). The CDR3 is 15 residues long. CDR1 LNHNV and CDR2 YYDKDF come from the germline V gene (reference sequence). The ends were cut back, 0 bases at V and 4 bases at J, with 7 bases in the middle. The CDR3 bases are TGTGCCACCAGCAGAGATGGGGCCGGGGCCAACGTCCTGACTTTC. As protein: CATSRDGAGANVLTF.

The sample holds one count of this clone. The V and J genes are TRBV27 and TRBJ1-5; D is possibly TRBD1 (5 bases). V was clipped by 6 bases and J by 6 bases, with 9 bases between them. The CDR3 loop spans 12 amino acids. Germline V gene lookup returns CDR1 MNHEY and CDR2 SMNVEV (reference sequence). Written as DNA, the CDR3 is TGTGCCAGCAGCCAGGGTCGTCAGCCCCAGCATTTT. Residues: CASSQGRQPQHF.

Remarks on this clone: Other DNA variants within this sample encode the same CDR3. V gene TRBV9 combines with J gene TRBJ2-5; 7 bases map to TRBD2. Trimming cost V 2 bases and J 2 bases; bases outside gene matches: 6. The CDR3 extends over 15 amino acids. CDR1 is SGDLS and CDR2 is YYNGEE in the germline V gene. The CDR3 DNA follows: TGTGCCAGCAGCGTCGGGGCGGGGGTACAAGAGACCCAGTACTTC. Translated: CASSVGAGVQETQYF. The full variable domain, its missing parts supplied by reference TRBV9 and TRBJ2-5, is DSGVTQTPKHLITATGQRVTLRCSPRSGDLSVYWYQQSLDQGLQFLIQYYNGEERAKGNILERFSAQQFPDLHSELNLSSLELGDSALYFCASSVGAGVQETQYFGPGTRLLVL.

J is TRBJ1-2 and V is TRBV5-1, with D possibly TRBD1 on 6 matching bases. The CDR3 has 13 amino acids. The V end lost 0 bases, the J end lost 8 bases, and 11 bases lay between the germline ends. Germline-derived CDR1 and CDR2 are SGHRS and YFSETQ. CDR3 DNA sequence: TGCGCCAGCAGCTTGGAGGGGGTTGGCGGCTACACCTTC. Protein sequence: CASSLEGVGGYTF.

This clone was found a few times. The gene calls are TRBV20-1 and TRBJ2-1; D is perhaps TRBD2 (5 bases). CDR1 and CDR2 from the germline V gene are DFQATT and SNEGSKA (reference sequence). Trimming took 3 bases from V and 7 from J, leaving 16 bases between them. The CDR3 extends over 14 amino acids. DNA for the CDR3: TGCAGTGCTAGTCGGCTACTAGAACGGAATGAGCAGTTCTTC. Translated: CSASRLLERNEQFF.

The chain has TRBV19 and TRBJ1-5; a weak D match, TRBD1 (5 bases). This CDR3 is built from 14 residues. Germline CDR1 reads LNHDA; CDR2 reads SQIVND (reference sequence). Trimming pared 2 bases from V and 6 bases from J, leaving 11 bases between. The CDR3 loop reads CASSISRAGQPQHF. The CDR3 DNA is TGTGCCAGTAGTATATCCAGGGCAGGTCAGCCCCAGCATTTT.

V gene TRBV18 combines with J gene TRBJ2-5; D gene uncertain. The CDR3 length is 12 residues. Deletions cut 0 bases from V and 4 bases from J, with 3 bases between. CDR1 is KGHSH, CDR2 LQKENI, per germline. The CDR3 DNA is TGTGCCAGCTCACCACCTATAGAGACCCAGTACTTC. Protein product: CASSPPIETQYF.